Listed below are T cell receptor beta chains from one sample, sequenced in a study of T cells in Graves' hyperthyroidism and ophthalmopathy. Using its own MiXCR run on the multiplex PCR reads, TCRdb lists one record per CDR3 protein. The sample shows hundreds of thousands of distinct CDR3 sequences, under 45% of them seen only once. The source material was blood. All receptors derive from a woman between 40 and 50 years old with Graves' hyperthyroidism. Each CDR3 is given with its conserved first and last residue. The D gene is left open where the match is weak. Only part of the rows carry a size: once, few, many, or a class if the clone is expanded.

D gene | clone size | CDR3 length | J gene | V gene | CDR3 DNA | CDR3 protein
TRBD2 | - | 14 | TRBJ2-7 | TRBV20-1 | TGCAGTGCTAGCTCTGGGACTAGCGCGGGCGAGCAGTACTTC | CSASSGTSAGEQYF
TRBD2 | few | 14 | TRBJ2-5 | TRBV19 | TGTGCCACCCCCGGACTAGCGGGAAAAGAGACCCAGTACTTC | CATPGLAGKETQYF
TRBD1 | - | 16 | TRBJ1-1 | TRBV5-6 | TGTGCCAGCAGCTTGGCCGGGACAGCCATGAACACTGAAGCTTTCTTT | CASSLAGTAMNTEAFF
- | many | 15 | TRBJ1-2 | TRBV7-2 | TGTGCCAGCAGCTCCCGAGTGACATATACCGATGGCTACACCTTC | CASSSRVTYTDGYTF
- | few | 13 | TRBJ1-4 | TRBV7-9 | TGTGCCAGCAGCTTAGTAACTAATGAAAAACTGTTTTTT | CASSLVTNEKLFF
- | many | 15 | TRBJ1-4 | TRBV14 | TGTGCCAGCAGCCAAACAGGAGCAACTAATGAAAAACTGTTTTTT | CASSQTGATNEKLFF
- | many | 13 | TRBJ1-2 | TRBV6-5 | TGTGCCAGCACTCACCAGGCCGCCGGTGGCTACACCTTC | CASTHQAAGGYTF
TRBD1 | - | 14 | TRBJ1-1 | TRBV2 | TGTGCCAGCAGTCGAGAGGGGGCAAGAACTGAAGCTTTCTTT | CASSREGARTEAFF
- | many | 14 | TRBJ1-6 | TRBV6-6 | TGTGCCAGCAGTCCCCAAACTTCGGGTTCACCCCTCCACTTT | CASSPQTSGSPLHF
TRBD2 | - | 15 | TRBJ2-1 | TRBV5-1 | TGTGCCAGCAGCTCTGGACTAGCGGGAGTCCGGGAGCAGTTCTTC | CASSSGLAGVREQFF
TRBD1 | - | 18 | TRBJ1-2 | TRBV5-1 | TGCGCCAGCAGCTTGGTCCACCGGGACAGTCCTTCTAGCTATGGCTACACCTTC | CASSLVHRDSPSSYGYTF
- | - | 12 | TRBJ1-2 | TRBV6-5 | TGTGCCAGCAGACGCACAGACTATGGCTACACCTTC | CASRRTDYGYTF
- | many | 14 | TRBJ2-7 | TRBV5-8 | TGTGCCAGCAGCTTGGCCCGGAGTCACAACGAGCAGTACTTC | CASSLARSHNEQYF
TRBD2 | - | 13 | TRBJ2-6 | TRBV10-3 | TGTGCCATCAGTGATGTCGGGGGGAACACTGAAGCTTTC | CAISDVGGNTEAF
- | few | 17 | TRBJ2-3 | TRBV7-9 | TGTGCCAGCAGCTTATCGTTGGGGTTTGTAGAATGGTATACGCAGTATTTT | CASSLSLGFVEWYTQYF
- | many | 16 | TRBJ1-5 | TRBV29-1 | TGCAGCGTTGAAGTTTCAGGCCCCTCGGGCAATCAGCCCCAGCATTTT | CSVEVSGPSGNQPQHF
- | - | 13 | TRBJ2-1 | TRBV2 | TGTGCCGGCAGTGATTACAGGGCAGGTGAGCAGTTCTTC | CAGSDYRAGEQFF
- | once | 14 | TRBJ1-1 | TRBV7-2 | TGTGCCAGCAGCCCCCGGGACACGTCGAAAGAAGCTTTCTTT | CASSPRDTSKEAFF